A single sample is the source of the 32 T cell receptor beta chains below, sequenced in a study of blood T cell repertoires in COVID-19. TCRdb's table, derived via immunoSEQ multiplex PCR, lists solely in-frame clones and lacks some. This table has roughly 38,000 clones, roughly 86% appearing once. What was sequenced was peripheral blood. These receptors were taken from a man aged 65 to 85 with acute or convalescent COVID-19.

The V call is TRBV28, the J call TRBJ2-1; the match to TRBD2 covers 7 bases. V shed 5 bases, J shed 7 bases, and the junction held 11 bases outside the gene matches. CDR1 is MDHEN, CDR2 SYDVKM, per germline. The CDR3 runs 15 residues. CDR3 bases: TGTGCCAGCAGTCCGGCGCGGGGAGGGATGAATGAGCAGTTCTTC. Translating it yields CASSPARGGMNEQFF.

V is TRBV10-1 and J is TRBJ1-6, with 8 bases matching TRBD1. Germline CDR1 is WNHNN and CDR2 is SYGVQD (reference sequence). The CDR3 contains 17 residues. V gave up 0 bases and J gave up 7 bases; unmatched junction bases: 8. The CDR3 DNA sequence: TGCGCCAGCAGTGAGTCGGGCAGGGGGCTGAGGAATTCACCCCTCCACTTT. Translating it yields CASSESGRGLRNSPLHF.

The chain combines TRBV7-2 with TRBJ2-7; D gene unclear. Germline-derived CDR1 and CDR2 are SGHTA and FQGNSA. The CDR3 has 12 residues. The V end lost 3 bases, the J end lost 3 bases, and 6 bases lay between the germline ends. This chain's CDR3 is CASSFSNYEQYF. The DNA for the CDR3 is TGTGCCAGCAGCTTTTCTAACTACGAGCAGTACTTC.

This chain connects TRBV21-1 to TRBJ2-5; no DNA check was done on the table's D call, TRBD1. TRBV21-1 is a pseudogene locus. The CDR3 runs 17 residues. The CDR3 sequence: CASSNIRGQGIRETQYF. The CDR3 DNA is TGTGCCAGCAGCAATATAAGGGGGCAGGGGATAAGGGAGACCCAGTACTTC.

This rearrangement joins TRBV6-5 to TRBJ2-5, with D unresolved. The germline V gene has CDR1 MNHEY and CDR2 SVGAGI. Trimming cost V 10 bases and J 1 base, with 16 bases left between them. The CDR3 is 14 residues long. CDR3 amino acids: CATAGPTLQETQYF. The CDR3 DNA sequence: TGTGCCACCGCTGGGCCGACCCTCCAAGAGACCCAGTACTTC.

The chain uses TRBV6-5 and TRBJ1-4; D possibly corresponds to TRBD1 (5 bases). The CDR3 runs 13 residues. Germline CDR1 MNHEY, CDR2 SVGAGI. V gave up 6 bases and J gave up 5 bases, with 10 bases separating them. CDR3 loop: CASRRDWNEKLFF. Written as DNA, the CDR3 is TGTGCCAGCAGGCGGGACTGGAATGAAAAACTGTTTTTT.

In its sample, this clone was seen a few times. The V call is TRBV27, the J call TRBJ2-2, with 9 bases that match TRBD2. Germline loops: CDR1 MNHEY, CDR2 SMNVEV (reference sequence). Trimming took 5 bases from V and 4 from J; bases not matched to a gene: 11. The CDR3 runs 17 residues. The CDR3 nucleotides read TGTGCCAGCAGTCAGGGAAGCGGGAGGTGGGGCACCGGGGAGCTGTTTTTT. It codes for CASSQGSGRWGTGELFF.

The chain is built from TRBV14 and TRBJ1-2, with no clear D. With 5 bases removed from V and 3 bases from J, the gap between germline ends came to 16 bases. This CDR3 is built from 15 residues. Germline CDR1 SGHDN, CDR2 FVKESK. DNA for the CDR3: TGTGCCAGCAGCAGACTCTCAACGGAGGACTATGGCTACACCTTC. As protein: CASSRLSTEDYGYTF.

The chain couples TRBV28 to TRBJ2-1; maybe TRBD2 (7 bases). V was shortened by 2 bases and J by 5 bases, with 10 bases between the two germline ends. This CDR3 has 14 residues. Germline assignment: CDR1 MDHEN and CDR2 SYDVKM. CDR3 nucleotides: TGTGCCAGCAGTTTAATCGGGGGGCACAATGAGCAGTTCTTC. This sequence encodes CASSLIGGHNEQFF.

A few counts support this clone. The rearrangement links TRBV30 to TRBJ1-2; 7 bases line up with TRBD1. There are 15 residues in the CDR3. Germline V lookup: CDR1 GTSNPN, CDR2 SVGIG (reference sequence). With V trimmed by 0 bases and J by 4 bases, 8 bases remained unmatched. The CDR3 coding sequence is TGTGCCTGGAGTGTAGGGGGCACCGGGGTCTATGGCTACACCTTC. Protein sequence: CAWSVGGTGVYGYTF.

V gene TRBV2 combines with J gene TRBJ2-2, with D perhaps TRBD2 (5 bases). The V end was cut by 2 bases, the J end by 7 bases, with 11 bases between. The CDR3 loop spans 14 amino acids. The germline gives CDR1 SNHLY, CDR2 FYNNEI. DNA for the CDR3: TGTGCCAGCAGTGAAAGGCTAGCTGGCGGGGAGCTGTTTTTT. Its translation is CASSERLAGGELFF.

This clone was seen once. This sequence joins TRBV27 and TRBJ1-5, with D hard to call. CDR3 length: 17 residues. V was shortened by 3 bases and J by 1 base, with 16 bases between the two germline ends. The germline CDR1 and CDR2 sequences are MNHEY and SMNVEV (reference sequence). Written as DNA, the CDR3 is TGTGCCAGCAGTTTTGGAGGCCAGGACTCGAGCAATCAGCCCCAGCATTTT. Translating gives CASSFGGQDSSNQPQHF.

This clone was picked up one time. V usage is TRBV4-1 and J usage is TRBJ1-2; D unresolved. The CDR3 consists of 12 residues. The germline V and J ends were trimmed by 0 bases and 8 bases, with 7 bases remaining between them. In germline, CDR1 is MGHRA, CDR2 YSYEKL. CDR3 in amino acids: CASSQEGRGYTF. CDR3 DNA: TGCGCCAGCAGCCAAGAAGGGAGGGGCTACACCTTC.

This chain uses TRBV7-2 with TRBJ1-1; 11 nucleotides line up with TRBD1. This CDR3 region has 16 residues. The trim removed 5 bases at V and 0 bases at J, leaving 5 bases unmatched. The germline V gene has CDR1 SGHTA and CDR2 FQGNSA. CDR3 nucleotide sequence: TGTGCCAGCAGCCTATGGACAGGGGGCTTGAACACTGAAGCTTTCTTT. Its translation: CASSLWTGGLNTEAFF.

The rearrangement uses TRBV28 and TRBJ1-1, with 11 bases aligning to TRBD1. The ends lost 7 bases at V and 5 bases at J; junction bases unmatched: 15. The CDR3 is 17 amino acids. Germline-derived CDR1 and CDR2 are MDHEN and SYDVKM. As DNA, the CDR3 is TGTGCCAGCACTCCTAGAGGGACAGGGGGGGGTAAGACTGAAGCTTTCTTT. It is translated as CASTPRGTGGGKTEAFF.

The J gene is TRBJ1-2, the V gene TRBV5-5; no clear D gene. CDR3 length: 15 residues. Per the germline V gene, CDR1 is SGHKS and CDR2 is YYEKEE (reference sequence). V was shortened by 3 bases and J by 2 bases, with 14 bases between the two germline ends. The CDR3 DNA follows: TGTGCCAGCAGCTACCTCCTCGAGTCGAACTATGGCTACACCTTC. This translates into CASSYLLESNYGYTF. Full variable domain (remainder filled in from reference TRBV5-5 and TRBJ1-2): DAGVTQSPTHLIKTRGQQVTLRCSPISGHKSVSWYQQVLGQGPQFIFQYYEKEERGRGNFPDRFSARQFPNYSSELNVNALLLGDSALYLCASSYLLESNYGYTFGSGTRLTVV.

V usage is TRBV11-2 and J usage is TRBJ2-7, with a tentative D call TRBD1 (5 bases). Germline CDR1 reads SGHAT; CDR2 reads FQNNGV. The CDR3 is made up of 15 amino acids. V dropped 5 bases and J dropped 0 bases, with 14 bases sitting between them. In DNA form, the CDR3 reads TGTGCCAGCAGCCCATGGACAAAGAGCTCCTACGAGCAGTACTTC. It specifies CASSPWTKSSYEQYF. Based on the CDR3 plus reference TRBV11-2 and TRBJ2-7, the full variable domain is EAGVAQSPRYKIIEKRQSVAFWCNPISGHATLYWYQQILGQGPKLLIQFQNNGVVDDSQLPKDRFSAERLKGVDSTLKIQPAKLEDSAVYLCASSPWTKSSYEQYFGPGTRLTVT.

This clone was seen more than once but under ten times. One end of the junction fails to match germline, which may point to a read error. In DNA, the CDR3 is TGTGCCACCAGCAGAGGGTGGGACAAGGAGTTT. Amino acid sequence: CATSRGWDKEF. The rearrangement links TRBV15 to TRBJ1-1, with D possibly matching TRBD1 (6 bases). The length of the CDR3 is 11 residues. Germline V CDR1 and CDR2: LNHNV, YYDKDF (reference sequence).

V usage is TRBV5-1 and J usage is TRBJ2-7, with 11 bases matching TRBD1. After removal of 0 bases from V and 7 bases from J, the junction contained 9 bases not matched to a gene. The V gene's germline CDR1 is SGHRS and CDR2 YFSETQ. The CDR3 is 16 amino acids. Written as DNA, the CDR3 is TGCGCCAGCAGCTTGGGATCGAGGACAGGGGGCGAGGAGCAGTACTTC. Its protein is CASSLGSRTGGEEQYF.

In its sample, this clone was seen once. The chain is built from TRBV7-2 and TRBJ2-7; tentatively, D is TRBD1 (6 bases). Trimming left V 2 bases short and J 5 bases short, with 16 bases between. The length of the CDR3 is 15 residues. Germline V gives CDR1 SGHTA, CDR2 FQGNSA. The CDR3 DNA is TGTGCCAGCAGCTTATTTACAACAGGGACCAACGAGCAGTACTTC. Translated: CASSLFTTGTNEQYF. The complete variable domain, with remaining parts taken from reference TRBV7-2 and TRBJ2-7, reads GAGVSQSPSNKVTEKGKDVELRCDPISGHTALYWYRQSLGQGLEFLIYFQGNSAPDKSGLPSDRFSAERTGGSVSTLTIQRTQQEDSAVYLCASSLFTTGTNEQYFGPGTRLTVT.

The chain links TRBV5-6 to TRBJ2-3; the D is unclear. The V end was cut by 4 bases, the J end by 5 bases, with 11 bases between. The CDR3 has 13 amino acids. In germline, CDR1 is SGHDT, CDR2 YYEEEE. The CDR3 DNA reads TGTGCCAGCAGCCTACAGCTTAAAGATACGCAGTATTTT. This gives the protein CASSLQLKDTQYF.

The genes are TRBV5-6 and TRBJ2-3, with 7 nucleotides matching TRBD2. There are 16 residues in the CDR3. Germline trimming cut 4 bases from V and 0 bases from J; bases unmatched to any gene: 8. The germline V gene encodes CDR1 SGHDT and CDR2 YYEEEE. The CDR3 is CASSPGGSGSTDTQYF. The CDR3 DNA follows: TGTGCCAGCAGCCCGGGGGGTAGCGGGAGCACAGATACGCAGTATTTT.

As regards this clone: The junction does not match germline at one end; this may be a read error. The sample holds other DNA sequences that translate to the same CDR3. This sequence joins TRBV9 and TRBJ1-6; D is unresolved. The CDR3 is made up of 16 amino acids. CDR1 is SGDLS, CDR2 YYNGEE, per germline. The CDR3, as DNA: TGTGCTAGCAGCGCTTCACAGAACTCCTATAATTCACCCCTCCACTTT. Encoded protein: CASSASQNSYNSPLHF.

The V and J genes are TRBV5-1 and TRBJ2-3; 9 positions match TRBD2. This CDR3 is built from 16 residues. V lost 4 bases to trimming and J lost 6 bases; unmatched junction nucleotides: 12. Germline loops: CDR1 SGHRS, CDR2 YFSETQ. The CDR3 sequence: CASSNKNSGRTDTQYF. The CDR3 nucleotides are TGCGCCAGCAGCAATAAAAACAGCGGGAGGACCGATACGCAGTATTTT.

The CDR3 loop is CASSPNPGDHEQYF. The CDR3 DNA reads as TGTGCCAGCAGCCCAAACCCGGGGGACCACGAGCAGTACTTC. The V call is TRBV7-6, the J call TRBJ2-7, with TRBD2 as a possible D gene (6 bases). Deletions cut 5 bases from V and 5 bases from J, with 16 bases between. This CDR3 spans 14 amino acids. Per germline, CDR1 SGHVS and CDR2 FNYEAQ.

This chain connects TRBV30 to TRBJ1-5; a weak D match, TRBD1 (6 bases). Trimming stripped 0 bases from V and 5 bases from J, with 8 bases between. CDR3 length equals 13 residues. The germline V gene encodes CDR1 GTSNPN and CDR2 SVGIG (reference sequence). In nucleotides, the CDR3 is TGTGCCTGGAGTGTGACAGGAGATCAGCCCCAGCATTTT. It specifies CAWSVTGDQPQHF.

The chain has TRBV4-1 and TRBJ2-1, with TRBD2 matching over 7 bases. Germline values: CDR1 MGHRA, CDR2 YSYEKL. The CDR3 covers 15 residues. Trimming took 1 base from V and 10 from J; bases not matched to a gene: 10. The CDR3 here is CASSQVVTDGREQFF. CDR3 coding DNA: TGCGCCAGCAGCCAAGTGGTCACAGACGGGAGGGAGCAGTTCTTC.

J is TRBJ2-1 and V is TRBV7-9; no clear D gene. The germline V gene encodes CDR1 SEHNR and CDR2 FQNEAQ (reference sequence). The length of the CDR3 is 15 residues. Trimming took 5 bases from V and 4 from J, leaving 15 bases between them. Written as DNA, the CDR3 is TGTGCCAGCAGCCCCCAGCCGGTACAGTACAATGAGCAGTTCTTC. Its translation: CASSPQPVQYNEQFF.

This chain joins TRBV24-1 and TRBJ2-3; 15 positions agree with TRBD2. CDR3 length: 16 residues. Germline CDR1 is KGHDR and CDR2 is SFDVKD. V gave up 2 bases and J gave up 7 bases; unmatched junction bases: 3. CDR3 sequence reads: CATSDWTSGGANTQYF. CDR3 bases: TGTGCCACCAGTGATTGGACTAGCGGGGGGGCAAATACGCAGTATTTT.

The genes are TRBV16 and TRBJ1-2, with TRBD1 identical over 7 bases. Per the germline V gene, CDR1 is KGHSY and CDR2 is FQNENV. The J segment lost 7 bases and the V segment lost 1 base, leaving 6 bases of the junction unmatched. The CDR3 runs to 14 residues. This chain's CDR3 is CASSQLGRGIGYTF. The CDR3 nucleotides are TGTGCCAGCAGCCAATTGGGCAGGGGGATTGGCTACACCTTC.

This clone was detected only once. The V and J genes are TRBV28 and TRBJ2-7; 8 nucleotides agree with TRBD1. J lost 3 bases, V lost 10 bases, and 8 bases had no gene match. Per germline, CDR1 MDHEN and CDR2 SYDVKM. CDR3 length: 13 amino acids. In nucleotides, the CDR3 is TGTGCCACCCTTGGACAGGGATTCTACGAGCAGTACTTC. Translation: CATLGQGFYEQYF.

The chain joins TRBV7-8 to TRBJ1-1; TRBD1 aligns across 8 bases. The CDR3 totals 14 residues. J gave up 7 bases and V 5 bases, and 9 bases lay outside the gene matches. Germline loops: CDR1 SGHVS, CDR2 FQNEAQ. The CDR3 DNA follows: TGTGCCAGCAGCCCGGACAGGGTCGTTGGTGAAGCTTTCTTT. This gives the protein CASSPDRVVGEAFF.